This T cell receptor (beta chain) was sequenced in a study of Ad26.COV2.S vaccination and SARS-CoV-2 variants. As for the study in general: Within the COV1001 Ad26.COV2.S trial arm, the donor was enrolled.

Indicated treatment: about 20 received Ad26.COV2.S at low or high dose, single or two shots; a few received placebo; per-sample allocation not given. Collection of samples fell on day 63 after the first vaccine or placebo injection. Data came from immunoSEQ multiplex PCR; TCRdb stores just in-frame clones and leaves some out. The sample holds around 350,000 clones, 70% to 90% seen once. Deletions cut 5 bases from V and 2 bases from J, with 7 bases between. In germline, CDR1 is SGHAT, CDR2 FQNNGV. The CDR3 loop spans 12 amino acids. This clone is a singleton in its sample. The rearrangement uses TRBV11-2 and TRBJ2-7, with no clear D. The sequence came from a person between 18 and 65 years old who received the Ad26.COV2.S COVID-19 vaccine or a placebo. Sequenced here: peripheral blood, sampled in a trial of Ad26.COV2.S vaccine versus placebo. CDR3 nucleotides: TGTGCCAGCAGCGTAACCACCTACGAGCAGTACTTC. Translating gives CASSVTTYEQYF. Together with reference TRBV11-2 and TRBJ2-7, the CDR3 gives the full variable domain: EAGVAQSPRYKIIEKRQSVAFWCNPISGHATLYWYQQILGQGPKLLIQFQNNGVVDDSQLPKDRFSAERLKGVDSTLKIQPAKLEDSAVYLCASSVTTYEQYFGPGTRLTVT.